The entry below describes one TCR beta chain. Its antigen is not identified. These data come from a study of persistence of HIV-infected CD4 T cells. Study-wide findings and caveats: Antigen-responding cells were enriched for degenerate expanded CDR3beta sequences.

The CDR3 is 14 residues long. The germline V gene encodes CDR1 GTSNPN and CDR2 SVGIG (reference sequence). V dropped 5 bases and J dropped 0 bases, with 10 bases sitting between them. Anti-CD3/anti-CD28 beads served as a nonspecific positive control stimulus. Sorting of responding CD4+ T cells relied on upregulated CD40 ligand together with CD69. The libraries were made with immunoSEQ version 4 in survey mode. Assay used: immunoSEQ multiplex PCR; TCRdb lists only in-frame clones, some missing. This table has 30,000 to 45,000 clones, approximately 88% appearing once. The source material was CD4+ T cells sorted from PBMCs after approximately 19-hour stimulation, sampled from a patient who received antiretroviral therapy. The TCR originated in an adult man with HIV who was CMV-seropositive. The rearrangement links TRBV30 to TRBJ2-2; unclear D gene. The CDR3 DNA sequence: TGTGCCTGGCGAAGCAAGGCGAACACCGGGGAGCTGTTTTTT. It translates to CAWRSKANTGELFF.